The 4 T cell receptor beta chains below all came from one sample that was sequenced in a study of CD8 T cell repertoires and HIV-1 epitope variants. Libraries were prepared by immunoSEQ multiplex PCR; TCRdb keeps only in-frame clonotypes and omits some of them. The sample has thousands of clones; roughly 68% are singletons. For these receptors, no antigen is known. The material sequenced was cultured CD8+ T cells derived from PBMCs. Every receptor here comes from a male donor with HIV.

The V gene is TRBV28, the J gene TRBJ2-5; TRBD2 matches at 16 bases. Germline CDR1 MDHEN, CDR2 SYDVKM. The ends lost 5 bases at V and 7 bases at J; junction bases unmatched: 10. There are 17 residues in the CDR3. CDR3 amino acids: CASSRGPGLAGGTTQYF. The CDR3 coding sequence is TGTGCCAGCAGTAGGGGACCGGGACTAGCGGGAGGGACGACCCAGTACTTC.

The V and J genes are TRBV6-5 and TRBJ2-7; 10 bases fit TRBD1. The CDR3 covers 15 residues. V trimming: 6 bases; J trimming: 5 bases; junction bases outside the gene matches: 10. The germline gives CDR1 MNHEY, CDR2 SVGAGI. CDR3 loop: CASSESGTGADEQYF. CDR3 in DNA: TGTGCCAGCAGCGAATCCGGGACAGGGGCCGACGAGCAGTACTTC.

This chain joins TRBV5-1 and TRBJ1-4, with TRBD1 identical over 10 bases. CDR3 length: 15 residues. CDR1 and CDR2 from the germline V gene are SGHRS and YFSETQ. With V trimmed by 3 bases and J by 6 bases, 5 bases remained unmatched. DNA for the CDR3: TGCGCCAGCAGCTGGTTTGGGACAGGGGATGAAAAACTGTTTTTT. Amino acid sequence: CASSWFGTGDEKLFF.

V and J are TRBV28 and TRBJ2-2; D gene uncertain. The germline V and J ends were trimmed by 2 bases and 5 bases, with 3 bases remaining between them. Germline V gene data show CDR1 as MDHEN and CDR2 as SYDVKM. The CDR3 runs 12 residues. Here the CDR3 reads CASSLETGELFF. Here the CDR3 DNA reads TGTGCCAGCAGTTTAGAGACCGGGGAGCTGTTTTTT.